This T cell receptor beta chain was sequenced for a study of blood T cell repertoires in COVID-19 (dated by TCRdb to about 2020). The study in broad terms: Collaborator samples came from the United States, Italy and Spain and covered acute and convalescent phases of COVID-19. The prospective study material was composed of cDNA or gDNA derived from T cells, B-cell-depleted T cells, or PBMCs. Subjects who had been exposed to COVID-19, were actively infected with it, or had recovered from it provided the deeply sampled blood TCRbeta repertoires that made up the dataset. The repertoires were made available in a free public database intended to serve as a resource for research on the immune response to SARS-CoV-2. Samples were obtained from the ongoing ImmuneRACE study (first 160 participants) and from some 1,300 subjects provided by 6 global collaborators. Sample metadata almost always included a de-identified subject ID, COVID-19 status, age in years and sex. Where available, HLA class I and class II types were obtained from metadata supplied by the sample provider rather than from assay-based typing.

In the prospective study, participants were roughly 18 to 100 years old, resided in approximately 22 geographic areas of the United States, and were enrolled through a virtual design. To assign participants to cohorts, the prospective study relied on clinical history that participants themselves reported in a screening survey and a study questionnaire. ImmuneRACE Cohort 3 recovered participants were defined by two consecutive negative NP/OP PCR tests, healthcare professional clearance, or symptom resolution. Mobile phlebotomists in the prospective study collected whole blood, serum and a nasopharyngeal or oropharyngeal swab from every participant. Participants in the prospective study had the option to provide additional blood draws and questionnaires over a 2-month period. Before DNA extraction, prospective study blood samples were shipped either frozen or at room temperature. The research as a whole found: How much clinical and demographic metadata was included differed by source and by participant, and the metadata was provided uncurated.

Including the terminal cysteine and phenylalanine, the CDR3 comprises 15 residues. The CDR3 DNA has 45 bases and is translated from base 1. Via the germline V gene, CDR1 is SGDLS and CDR2 YYNGEE. Ends trimmed: V by 4 bases, J by 3 bases; bases unmatched to a gene: 5. TCRbeta CDR3 regions were amplified from genomic DNA by means of the immunoSEQ Assay, a bias-controlled multiplex PCR. Under the source paper's analysis protocol: Nucleated cell counts per sample were estimated from amplification of reference gene primers within the assay. Sequence reads were collapsed and filtered to measure the absolute abundance of every unique TCRbeta CDR3 rearrangement. For each sample, productive Simpson clonality was calculated as the square root of Simpson's diversity index over productive rearrangements. Entries here come from immuneACCESS through TCRdb and include only in-frame sequences with V and J called. Some clones fail to appear in such tables; in the studies checked, an unresolved V gene covers under half of the shortfall, and the cause of the remainder is unknown. From that table come the V and J calls and clone size; the DNA was used to work out D and trimming. A total of more than 350,000 clones appear in this sample, roughly 89% of them only once. The leading ten clones occupy about 9.4% of the sample.

A note on this clone: What this receptor recognizes is not known. No much larger clone exists at a distance of one base, and base qualities are not known.

The chain is assembled from TRBV9 and TRBJ1-5, with 9 bases in between that match TRBD1. Sequenced input: PBMCs or T cells enriched from blood (not recorded which). This clonotype was obtained from a woman between 50 and 59 years old who had recovered from COVID-19. For the CDR3, the sequence is CASSWGQGDNQPQHF. The DNA sequence is given as TGTGCCAGCAGCTGGGGACAGGGTGACAATCAGCCCCAGCATTTT.